The text below deals with one T cell receptor (beta chain). The antigen is unknown. 5'RACE primed from the constant segment yielded TCR alpha and TCR beta cDNA libraries bearing sample barcodes and UMIs. TCRdb reprocessed the 5' RACE reads via MiXCR and lists one record per CDR3 protein. The sample has under 450,000 distinct CDR3 sequences; 20% to 25% are singletons. The data were taken from a study of T-cell memory formation after mild COVID-19. The study, taken as a whole, reports: While clones contracting from day 15 to 85 were balanced between CD4 and CD8, later expanders leaned CD4+. CD8+ contracting clones occupied EMRA, while CD4+ ones occupied mainly CM and EM.

V shed 3 bases and J shed 3 bases, with 11 bases lying between them. This CDR3 has 14 amino acids. Looked up from germline, CDR1 is SGHVS and CDR2 is FNYEAQ. This clonotype originated in a man in his late teens or twenties who had mild COVID-19 (a few samples of this study predate the infection). Cell type and time point are not known. V and J are TRBV7-6 and TRBJ1-1; TRBD1 might be the D (6 bases). The specimen sequenced was PBMCs or a T cell subset sorted from them (not recorded which). The CDR3, as DNA: TGTGCCAGCAGCTTCGGGGGGCAAGACACTGAAGCTTTCTTT. Amino acids: CASSFGGQDTEAFF. The full variable domain, rest sourced from reference TRBV7-6 and TRBJ1-1, is GAGVSQSPRYKVTKRGQDVALRCDPISGHVSLYWYRQALGQGPEFLTYFNYEAQQDKSGLPNDRFSAERPEGSISTLTIQRTEQRDSAMYRCASSFGGQDTEAFFGQGTRLTVV.